These T cell receptor beta chains were read from a single sample in a study of regulatory T cells in long-lasting Graves disease. Each CDR3 protein gets one entry after TCRdb re-called the multiplex PCR reads with MiXCR. The data show about 290,000 distinct CDR3 sequences, more than 20% seen once. Sequencing used peripheral blood mononuclear cells (PBMCs), obtained when the disease was refractory, from a patient treated with antithyroid drugs. These receptors all stem from a female donor with Graves disease. Each CDR3 is given with its conserved first and last residue. D genes are given only for firm matches. The size entry is marked missing in some rows and otherwise reads once, few, many or a size class.

length: 14
D: .
V: TRBV5-4
J: TRBJ2-5
size: few
CDR3: CASSAPGLVETQYF
DNA: TGTGCCAGCAGCGCTCCAGGGTTGGTGGAGACCCAGTACTTC

length: 16
D: .
V: TRBV7-9
J: TRBJ2-2
size: many
CDR3: CASSTGLMLNDGELFF
DNA: TGTGCCAGCAGCACCGGACTGATGTTAAATGATGGGGAGCTGTTTTTT

length: 14
D: .
V: TRBV5-6
J: TRBJ2-5
size: .
CDR3: CASRWGAREETQYF
DNA: TGTGCCAGCAGGTGGGGGGCGAGGGAAGAGACCCAGTACTTC

length: 14
D: TRBD1
V: TRBV6-2/TRBV6-3
J: TRBJ2-5
size: many
CDR3: CASRTTGGLETQYF
DNA: TGTGCCAGCAGAACTACAGGGGGCCTGGAGACCCAGTACTTC

length: 15
D: .
V: TRBV10-3
J: TRBJ2-7
size: many
CDR3: CAIRGGGLFSYEQYF
DNA: TGTGCCATCAGGGGTGGCGGCCTATTCTCCTACGAGCAGTACTTC

length: 16
D: TRBD1
V: TRBV27
J: TRBJ2-7
size: .
CDR3: CASSLQPGGSSYEQYF
DNA: TGTGCCAGCAGTTTACAACCAGGGGGTAGCTCCTACGAGCAGTACTTC

length: 17
D: TRBD2
V: TRBV30
J: TRBJ2-7
size: few
CDR3: CAWSGLAGGSHPYEQYF
DNA: TGTGCCTGGAGTGGGCTAGCGGGAGGGAGCCACCCCTACGAGCAGTACTTC

length: 14
D: .
V: TRBV20-1
J: TRBJ2-2
size: .
CDR3: CSAHQGVNTGELFF
DNA: TGCAGTGCTCACCAGGGTGTAAACACCGGGGAGCTGTTTTTT

length: 14
D: TRBD1
V: TRBV5-1
J: TRBJ1-6
size: many
CDR3: CASSPDRGPGRLHF
DNA: TGCGCCAGCAGCCCGGACAGGGGCCCGGGTCGCCTCCACTTT

length: 11
D: .
V: TRBV27
J: TRBJ2-3
size: few
CDR3: CASSFGDTQYF
DNA: TGTGCCAGCAGTTTTGGAGATACGCAGTATTTT

length: 13
D: .
V: TRBV6-4
J: TRBJ2-5
size: .
CDR3: CASKGGRGETQYF
DNA: TGTGCCAGCAAAGGTGGGAGAGGGGAGACCCAGTACTTC

length: 14
D: .
V: TRBV28
J: TRBJ1-2
size: many
CDR3: CASISVRLNYGYTF
DNA: TGTGCCAGCATAAGCGTTCGGCTCAACTATGGCTACACCTTC

length: 16
D: .
V: TRBV10-1
J: TRBJ1-5
size: .
CDR3: CASSENSRGPNQPQHF
DNA: TGCGCCAGCAGTGAGAATTCCCGGGGCCCTAATCAGCCCCAGCATTTT

length: 16
D: .
V: TRBV7-2
J: TRBJ2-2
size: .
CDR3: CASSPLVGSGTGELFF
DNA: TGTGCCAGCAGCCCCTTAGTCGGGAGCGGCACCGGGGAGCTGTTTTTT

length: 13
D: .
V: TRBV6-1
J: TRBJ1-1
size: many
CDR3: CASSREKNTEAFF
DNA: TGTGCCAGCAGTCGGGAAAAGAACACTGAAGCTTTCTTT

length: 11
D: .
V: TRBV12-3/TRBV12-4
J: TRBJ2-1
size: few
CDR3: CASSLINEQFF
DNA: TGTGCCAGCAGTTTAATCAATGAGCAGTTCTTC

length: 15
D: TRBD1
V: TRBV5-1
J: TRBJ1-1
size: .
CDR3: CASSPWDSPNTEAFF
DNA: TGCGCCAGCAGCCCCTGGGACAGCCCGAACACTGAAGCTTTCTTT

length: 14
D: .
V: TRBV7-2
J: TRBJ1-4
size: few
CDR3: CASSLKSGNEKLFF
DNA: TGTGCCAGCAGCTTAAAGTCGGGAAATGAAAAACTGTTTTTT

length: 13
D: TRBD1
V: TRBV29-1
J: TRBJ1-2
size: .
CDR3: CSVSRGQDYGYTF
DNA: TGCAGCGTTTCTAGGGGGCAGGACTATGGCTACACCTTC

length: 16
D: .
V: TRBV11-2
J: TRBJ2-1
size: .
CDR3: CASSRLGGASYNEQFF
DNA: TGTGCCAGCAGCCGCTTAGGGGGGGCGTCCTACAATGAGCAGTTCTTC

length: 13
D: TRBD1
V: TRBV15
J: TRBJ2-5
size: many
CDR3: CATRGQGQETQYF
DNA: TGTGCCACCAGAGGACAGGGACAAGAGACCCAGTACTTC

length: 15
D: TRBD2
V: TRBV5-1
J: TRBJ2-5
size: .
CDR3: CASLGLAGARETQYF
DNA: TGCGCCAGCTTGGGACTAGCGGGAGCACGGGAGACCCAGTACTTC

length: 14
D: TRBD2
V: TRBV15
J: TRBJ2-5
size: few
CDR3: CATSRGGSRETQYF
DNA: TGTGCCACCAGCAGAGGCGGGAGTCGAGAGACCCAGTACTTC

length: 15
D: .
V: TRBV12-3/TRBV12-4
J: TRBJ1-1
size: many
CDR3: CASSPNQGMNTEAFF
DNA: TGTGCCAGCAGTCCTAATCAGGGGATGAACACTGAAGCTTTCTTT

length: 16
D: .
V: TRBV5-1
J: TRBJ2-2
size: .
CDR3: CASRSLRPQRPGELFF
DNA: TGCGCCAGCAGGTCCTTGCGGCCCCAGCGGCCCGGGGAGCTGTTTTTT

length: 13
D: .
V: TRBV5-1
J: TRBJ1-2
size: few
CDR3: CASTDSQANGYTF
DNA: TGCGCCAGCACGGACTCTCAAGCGAATGGCTACACCTTC

length: 15
D: TRBD1
V: TRBV10-3
J: TRBJ2-2
size: few
CDR3: CAISKAGTGNGELFF
DNA: TGTGCCATCAGTAAGGCCGGGACAGGGAACGGGGAGCTGTTTTTT

length: 14
D: .
V: TRBV6-2/TRBV6-3
J: TRBJ1-2
size: few
CDR3: CASSYGSGGDGYTF
DNA: TGTGCCAGCAGTTACGGATCAGGTGGTGACGGCTACACCTTC

length: 15
D: .
V: TRBV7-9
J: TRBJ1-1
size: .
CDR3: CASSLGQMGYTEAFF
DNA: TGTGCCAGCAGCTTAGGTCAGATGGGGTACACTGAAGCTTTCTTT

length: 16
D: TRBD1
V: TRBV7-9
J: TRBJ2-7
size: .
CDR3: CASSFFLGQGFVEQYF
DNA: TGTGCCAGCAGCTTCTTCCTGGGACAGGGTTTTGTCGAGCAGTACTTC

length: 16
D: .
V: TRBV4-3
J: TRBJ2-5
size: .
CDR3: CASSRGRYPRGETQYF
DNA: TGCGCCAGCAGCCGAGGACGGTATCCACGGGGGGAGACCCAGTACTTC

length: 15
D: .
V: TRBV6-5
J: TRBJ1-1
size: .
CDR3: CASSSWTVLNTEAFF
DNA: TGTGCCAGCAGTTCCTGGACGGTCCTGAACACTGAAGCTTTCTTT

length: 15
D: TRBD1
V: TRBV12-3/TRBV12-4
J: TRBJ1-4
size: many
CDR3: CASSSDRGANEKLFF
DNA: TGTGCCAGCAGCTCGGACAGGGGGGCTAATGAAAAACTGTTTTTT

length: 12
D: .
V: TRBV7-2
J: TRBJ1-1
size: few
CDR3: CASSLGSPEAFF
DNA: TGTGCCAGCAGCTTAGGTTCGCCTGAAGCTTTCTTT

length: 14
D: .
V: TRBV30
J: TRBJ2-7
size: .
CDR3: CAWLQPGHNYEQYF
DNA: TGTGCCTGGCTCCAGCCGGGACATAACTACGAGCAGTACTTC

length: 14
D: .
V: TRBV2
J: TRBJ2-2
size: .
CDR3: CASSVGRNTGELFF
DNA: TGTGCCAGCAGTGTAGGGAGGAACACCGGGGAGCTGTTTTTT

length: 13
D: TRBD1
V: TRBV18
J: TRBJ2-5
size: many
CDR3: CASSRGQQETQYF
DNA: TGTGCCAGCAGCCGGGGACAGCAAGAGACCCAGTACTTC

length: 14
D: .
V: TRBV30
J: TRBJ2-5
size: many
CDR3: CASSRDQGDGTQYF
DNA: TGTGCCTCGTCCCGGGACCAGGGAGATGGGACCCAGTACTTC

length: 16
D: .
V: TRBV18
J: TRBJ1-1
size: many
CDR3: CASSPGDRGMNTEAFF
DNA: TGTGCCAGCTCACCAGGGGATAGGGGCATGAACACTGAAGCTTTCTTT

length: 15
D: .
V: TRBV20-1
J: TRBJ1-4
size: many
CDR3: CSASELDMTNEKLFF
DNA: TGCAGTGCTAGCGAATTAGATATGACTAATGAAAAACTGTTTTTT

length: 13
D: .
V: TRBV13
J: TRBJ2-7
size: many
CDR3: CASSPSLVYEQYF
DNA: TGTGCCAGCAGCCCATCGCTAGTCTACGAGCAGTACTTC

length: 15
D: .
V: TRBV20-1
J: TRBJ2-7
size: .
CDR3: CSARDPGGRPYEQYF
DNA: TGCAGTGCTAGAGATCCGGGCGGAAGGCCCTACGAGCAGTACTTC

length: 15
D: .
V: TRBV11-2
J: TRBJ2-3
size: few
CDR3: CASSKNTELIYTQYF
DNA: TGTGCCAGCAGCAAGAACACAGAACTCATATATACGCAGTATTTT

length: 15
D: .
V: TRBV11-2
J: TRBJ2-5
size: many
CDR3: CASSLEPRAGETQYF
DNA: TGTGCCAGCAGCTTAGAGCCCAGGGCCGGGGAGACCCAGTACTTC

length: 19
D: TRBD2
V: TRBV6-4
J: TRBJ2-2
size: .
CDR3: CASSPSGTSGRTDTGELFF
DNA: TGTGCCAGCAGCCCCTCGGGGACTAGCGGGAGGACAGACACCGGGGAGCTGTTTTTT

length: 15
D: .
V: TRBV20-1
J: TRBJ1-5
size: few
CDR3: CSVGSMARGNQPQHF
DNA: TGCAGTGTAGGGTCTATGGCCAGGGGAAATCAGCCCCAGCATTTT

length: 11
D: .
V: TRBV7-9
J: TRBJ2-4
size: .
CDR3: CASSQDSIQYF
DNA: TGTGCCAGCAGCCAGGATAGCATTCAGTACTTC

length: 17
D: .
V: TRBV4-2
J: TRBJ2-5
size: .
CDR3: CASSQVGVSGYQETQYF
DNA: TGTGCCAGCAGCCAAGTTGGAGTAAGCGGGTACCAAGAGACCCAGTACTTC

length: 14
D: .
V: TRBV3-1
J: TRBJ1-5
size: many
CDR3: CASSQGQRDQPQHF
DNA: TGTGCCAGCAGCCAGGGCCAACGAGATCAGCCCCAGCATTTT

length: 17
D: TRBD1
V: TRBV5-1
J: TRBJ1-6
size: many
CDR3: CASSLFAGTGHNSPLHF
DNA: TGCGCCAGCAGCTTGTTTGCCGGGACAGGTCATAATTCACCCCTCCACTTT

length: 14
D: .
V: TRBV7-2
J: TRBJ1-1
size: few
CDR3: CASSGQLLNTEAFF
DNA: TGTGCCAGCAGTGGACAGCTTCTGAACACTGAAGCTTTCTTT

length: 14
D: TRBD2
V: TRBV20-1
J: TRBJ2-7
size: .
CDR3: CSASVAGSSYEQYF
DNA: TGCAGTGCTAGCGTAGCGGGGAGCTCCTACGAGCAGTACTTC

length: 13
D: TRBD2
V: TRBV2
J: TRBJ2-5
size: few
CDR3: CASRLAGVETQYF
DNA: TGTGCCAGCAGGTTAGCGGGAGTAGAGACCCAGTACTTC

length: 16
D: .
V: TRBV6-1
J: TRBJ1-5
size: many
CDR3: CASSDAFGGKNQPQHF
DNA: TGTGCCAGCAGCGATGCCTTCGGGGGCAAAAATCAGCCCCAGCATTTT

length: 15
D: TRBD2
V: TRBV19
J: TRBJ2-7
size: .
CDR3: CATAALAGGPYEQYF
DNA: TGTGCCACCGCAGCTCTAGCGGGAGGACCCTACGAGCAGTACTTC

length: 12
D: .
V: TRBV7-9
J: TRBJ2-7
size: many
CDR3: CASSPPPNEQYF
DNA: TGTGCCAGCAGCCCTCCCCCAAACGAGCAGTACTTC

length: 14
D: TRBD1
V: TRBV27
J: TRBJ2-1
size: few
CDR3: CASKRTGLVNEQFF
DNA: TGTGCCAGCAAAAGGACAGGGTTGGTCAATGAGCAGTTCTTC

length: 17
D: .
V: TRBV6-1
J: TRBJ1-6
size: many
CDR3: CASAEYGLSSYNSPLHF
DNA: TGTGCCAGTGCGGAGTACGGACTTAGCTCCTATAATTCACCCCTCCACTTT

length: 13
D: .
V: TRBV2
J: TRBJ2-7
size: many
CDR3: CASRTPSSYEQYF
DNA: TGTGCCAGCAGGACGCCTAGCTCCTACGAGCAGTACTTC